These 17 T cell receptor beta chains were sequenced from one sample in a study of radiotherapy plus CTLA-4 blockade in lung cancer. Sequencing was performed with immunoSEQ multiplex PCR; in TCRdb, only in-frame clones are kept and a portion is missing. Here the sample spans roughly 50,000 clones, roughly 88% being singletons. The material sequenced was peripheral blood, taken from a patient treated with radiotherapy plus ipilimumab. The receptors come from a human donor with non-small cell lung cancer whose response to radiotherapy plus ipilimumab could not be evaluated.

Points on this clone: This sample includes further DNA sequences coding for the same CDR3. V gene TRBV18 combines with J gene TRBJ1-5, with 11 bases matching TRBD1. CDR1 is KGHSH and CDR2 is LQKENI in the germline V gene. Trimming removed 3 bases from V and 6 bases from J; junction bases left unmatched: 10. The CDR3 has 17 amino acids. This CDR3 reads CASSPRTGGGGGQPQHF. In DNA, the CDR3 is TGTGCCAGCTCACCCCGGACAGGGGGCGGGGGTGGTCAGCCCCAGCATTTT.

The chain combines TRBV5-4 with TRBJ2-2; D is possibly TRBD2 (6 bases). The CDR3 is 13 residues long. Deletions cut 3 bases from V and 7 bases from J, with 10 bases between. The germline gives CDR1 SGHNT, CDR2 YYREEE (reference sequence). The CDR3 nucleotides are TGTGCCAGCAGCTCCCCGACTAGCGGGGAGCTGTTTTTT. This translates into CASSSPTSGELFF.

This chain joins TRBV6-6 and TRBJ2-1; the match to TRBD2 covers 9 bases. The germline V gene encodes CDR1 MNHNY and CDR2 SVGAGI (reference sequence). With V trimmed by 4 bases and J by 3 bases, 7 bases remained unmatched. This CDR3 comprises 16 residues. CDR3 DNA sequence: TGTGCCAGCAGTTTAGCGGGAGAGGGCCACTACAATGAGCAGTTCTTC. This gives the protein CASSLAGEGHYNEQFF.

This clone was seen a single time. V and J are TRBV7-9 and TRBJ2-5, with TRBD1 matching 8 bases. CDR1 and CDR2 from the germline V gene are SEHNR and FQNEAQ (reference sequence). The CDR3 contains 16 residues. The junction had 10 bases not matched to a gene; V was cut back by 5 bases and J by 2 bases. The CDR3 is CASSRGQELSQETQYF. Here the CDR3 DNA reads TGTGCCAGCAGCCGGGGACAGGAGCTATCTCAAGAGACCCAGTACTTC. The entire variable domain, with the rest obtained from reference TRBV7-9 and TRBJ2-5, is as follows: DTGVSQNPRHKITKRGQNVTFRCDPISEHNRLYWYRQTLGQGPEFLTYFQNEAQLEKSRLLSDRFSAERPKGSFSTLEIQRTEQGDSAMYLCASSRGQELSQETQYFGPGTRLLVL.

The gene calls are TRBV10-2 and TRBJ2-3; TRBD2 agrees at 7 bases. Trimming at V came to 8 bases and at J to 0 bases, leaving 8 bases not matched to a gene. CDR1 is WSHSY, CDR2 SAAADI, per germline. This CDR3 contains 15 residues. As DNA, the CDR3 is TGCGCCAGCCGAGGGAGAGCGGGAAGCACAGATACGCAGTATTTT. Amino acids: CASRGRAGSTDTQYF.

The chain uses TRBV28 and TRBJ1-2, with 9 bases that match TRBD1. Losses at the gene ends were 6 bases for V and 8 bases for J; bases not matched to a gene: 13. The CDR3 contains 15 residues. From germline, CDR1 is MDHEN and CDR2 SYDVKM. The CDR3 protein is CASRPHTGGARGYTF. The CDR3 DNA follows: TGTGCCAGCAGACCCCACACAGGGGGCGCGAGAGGCTACACCTTC.

This chain joins TRBV29-1 and TRBJ2-7; 7 bases fit TRBD2. The germline V gene encodes CDR1 SQVTM and CDR2 ANQGSEA. The V segment lost 7 bases and the J segment 1 base; nucleotides outside the gene matches: 7. This CDR3 comprises 13 residues. In nucleotides, the CDR3 is TGCAGCGGGATGGGGGGGGATTCCTACGAGCAGTACTTC. Translating it yields CSGMGGDSYEQYF.

This chain connects TRBV19 to TRBJ2-7, with TRBD2 matching over 8 bases. The CDR3 is 13 amino acids. CDR1 and CDR2 (germline): LNHDA, SQIVND (reference sequence). The V and J ends lost 1 base and 6 bases, in that order; junction bases with no gene match: 2. In DNA, the CDR3 is TGTGCCAGTAGTATAGGCCTAGCGGGCGAGCAGTACTTC. Its translation is CASSIGLAGEQYF.

The count of this clone is one. The V call is TRBV2, the J call TRBJ2-1; 11 nucleotides line up with TRBD2. The V and J ends lost 6 bases and 11 bases, in that order; junction bases with no gene match: 15. CDR3 size: 16 residues. Germline assignment: CDR1 SNHLY and CDR2 FYNNEI. The CDR3 nucleotides are TGTGCCAGCAGCCCACTAGCGGGAGCCTCGGGGGGTAAGCAGTTCTTC. This translates into CASSPLAGASGGKQFF.

The V call is TRBV29-1, the J call TRBJ2-1; 13 bases fit TRBD2. V was clipped by 3 bases and J by 1 base; unmatched bases: 9. The CDR3 has 18 residues. CDR1 SQVTM and CDR2 ANQGSEA come from the germline V gene. The CDR3 spells CSVDRTSGSGVSYNEQFF. For the CDR3, the DNA is TGCAGCGTTGATCGGACTAGCGGGAGCGGCGTATCCTACAATGAGCAGTTCTTC.

The rearrangement links TRBV2 to TRBJ2-2; D call uncertain. In germline, CDR1 is SNHLY, CDR2 FYNNEI. Trimming took 4 bases from V and 8 from J, leaving 17 bases between them. The CDR3 has 15 residues. CDR3 sequence (DNA): TGTGCCAGCAGTGTGAGCAGGCCCCTCATAGGGGAGCTGTTTTTT. Its protein product is CASSVSRPLIGELFF.

The rearrangement links TRBV7-9 to TRBJ2-1, with 12 bases lining up with TRBD2. V lost 1 base to trimming and J lost 12 bases; unmatched junction nucleotides: 7. The CDR3 contains 15 residues. The germline gives CDR1 SEHNR, CDR2 FQNEAQ (reference sequence). The CDR3 nucleotides are TGTGCCAGCAGCTTAGGCGAGACTAGCGGGGGTCGGCAGTTCTTC. It codes for CASSLGETSGGRQFF.

The gene calls are TRBV5-1 and TRBJ2-1, with 10 bases fitting TRBD2. Looked up from germline, CDR1 is SGHRS and CDR2 is YFSETQ. V shed 3 bases, J shed 3 bases, and the junction held 15 bases outside the gene matches. The CDR3 spans 19 residues. This CDR3 is CASSSDLAGAPAVYNEQFF. The CDR3, as DNA: TGCGCCAGCAGCTCTGATCTAGCGGGGGCCCCCGCCGTCTACAATGAGCAGTTCTTC.

V is TRBV7-2 and J is TRBJ2-7, with 9 bases lining up with TRBD2. Trimming took 5 bases from V and 3 from J; bases not matched to a gene: 8. Germline V gives CDR1 SGHTA, CDR2 FQGNSA. The CDR3 loop spans 15 amino acids. The CDR3 sequence is CASSRRASGNYEQYF. In DNA form, the CDR3 reads TGTGCCAGCAGCCGTAGGGCTAGCGGGAACTACGAGCAGTACTTC.

This clone showed up just once. The genes are TRBV30 and TRBJ2-7; 8 bases agree with TRBD1. From germline, CDR1 is GTSNPN and CDR2 SVGIG (reference sequence). This CDR3 region has 13 residues. V dropped 7 bases and J dropped 1; count of bases not matched to a gene: 6. The CDR3 spells CAYKRTGSYEQYF. DNA of the CDR3: TGTGCCTACAAGAGGACAGGGTCCTACGAGCAGTACTTC.

The V and J genes are TRBV4-3 and TRBJ2-1, with TRBD2 matching 8 bases. The germline CDR1 and CDR2 sequences are LGHNA and YSLEER. Losses at the gene ends were 0 bases for V and 0 bases for J; bases not matched to a gene: 7. This CDR3 region has 18 residues. The CDR3 here is CASSQDRGGPSSYNEQFF. CDR3 coding DNA: TGCGCCAGCAGCCAAGATCGGGGGGGACCGAGCTCCTACAATGAGCAGTTCTTC.

The chain uses TRBV10-1 and TRBJ2-2, with a weak D call TRBD1 (6 bases). The CDR3 is 14 residues long. CDR1 WNHNN and CDR2 SYGVQD come from the germline V gene (reference sequence). V gave up 3 bases and J gave up 4 bases, with 9 bases separating them. The CDR3 DNA follows: TGCGCCAGCAGTGACACAGGGAGCACCGGGGAGCTGTTTTTT. Translated, it gives CASSDTGSTGELFF.